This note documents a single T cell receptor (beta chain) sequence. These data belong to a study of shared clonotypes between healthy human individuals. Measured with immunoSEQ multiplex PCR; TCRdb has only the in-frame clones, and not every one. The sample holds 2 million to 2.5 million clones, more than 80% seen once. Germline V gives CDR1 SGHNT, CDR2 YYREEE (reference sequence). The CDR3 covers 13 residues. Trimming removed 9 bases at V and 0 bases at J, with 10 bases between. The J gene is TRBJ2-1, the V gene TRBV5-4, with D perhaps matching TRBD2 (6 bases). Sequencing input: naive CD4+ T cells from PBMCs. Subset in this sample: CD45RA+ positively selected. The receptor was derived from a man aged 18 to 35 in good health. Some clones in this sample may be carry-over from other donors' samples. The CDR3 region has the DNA TGTGCCATGGGGAGGAGCTCCTACAATGAGCAGTTCTTC. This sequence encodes CAMGRSSYNEQFF.